A selection of T cell receptor beta chains follows, all from one sample in a study of cytomegalovirus exposure and HLA in healthy donors. TCRdb's table, derived via immunoSEQ multiplex PCR, lists solely in-frame clones and lacks some. The sample includes approximately 110,000 clones, over 55% of them seen just once. The sample was PBMCs. The receptors were gathered from a young man in good health and CMV-seropositive. Both conserved end residues are part of each CDR3. The D gene is left open where the match is weak. Size is stated for part of the rows, as once, few or many counts, or as a class when the clone is expanded.

clone size | CDR3 length | J gene | D gene | V gene | CDR3 protein | CDR3 DNA
. | 11 | TRBJ1-1 | . | TRBV20-1 | CSTPYNTEAFF | TGCAGTACCCCCTACAACACTGAAGCTTTCTTT
. | 15 | TRBJ1-1 | TRBD1 | TRBV4-1 | CASSHVTGVGTEAFF | TGCGCCAGCAGCCATGTTACAGGGGTTGGGACTGAAGCTTTCTTT
. | 14 | TRBJ2-5 | . | TRBV6-5 | CASRQIGVTETQYF | TGTGCCAGCAGACAAATCGGAGTCACAGAGACCCAGTACTTC
few | 15 | TRBJ2-3 | TRBD2 | TRBV6-5 | CASSYRGGATDTQYF | TGTGCCAGCAGTTACCGGGGGGGGGCCACAGATACGCAGTATTTT
. | 16 | TRBJ1-2 | . | TRBV7-9 | CASSLGRPTPYYGYTF | TGTGCCAGCAGCTTAGGCAGGCCAACCCCATACTATGGCTACACCTTC
. | 14 | TRBJ2-3 | . | TRBV6-4 | CASSVGQGSDTQYF | TGTGCCAGCAGTGTCGGGCAGGGGTCAGATACGCAGTATTTT
few | 17 | TRBJ2-2 | TRBD1 | TRBV5-1 | CASSPAGSGQGTGELFF | TGCGCCAGCAGCCCGGCTGGGTCGGGACAGGGCACCGGGGAGCTGTTTTTT
few | 17 | TRBJ2-2 | TRBD1 | TRBV5-4 | CASSPEPGQGITGELFF | TGTGCCAGCAGCCCTGAACCGGGACAGGGGATCACCGGGGAGCTGTTTTTT
. | 13 | TRBJ2-1 | TRBD2 | TRBV7-3 | CASSLGTSNEQFF | TGTGCCAGCAGCTTAGGGACTAGCAATGAGCAGTTCTTC
. | 14 | TRBJ1-1 | . | TRBV18 | CASSPLSLNTEAFF | TGTGCCAGCTCACCCCTGAGCTTAAACACTGAAGCTTTCTTT
. | 14 | TRBJ2-7 | TRBD1 | TRBV10-3 | CAAHPGTVSYEQYF | TGTGCCGCCCACCCCGGGACAGTCTCCTACGAGCAGTACTTC
few | 10 | TRBJ1-4 | . | TRBV20-1 | CSVVQEKLFF | TGCAGTGTTGTCCAAGAAAAACTGTTTTTT
. | 15 | TRBJ1-5 | . | TRBV7-2 | CASSPGRGARQPQHF | TGTGCCAGCAGCCCAGGGCGGGGGGCTCGGCAGCCCCAGCATTTT
. | 13 | TRBJ1-5 | TRBD1 | TRBV27 | CASSYRGDQPQHF | TGTGCCAGCAGCTACAGGGGGGATCAGCCCCAGCATTTT
. | 14 | TRBJ1-1 | . | TRBV10-1 | CASSESSRGTEAFF | TGCGCCAGCAGTGAGTCGTCACGGGGGACTGAAGCTTTCTTT
. | 15 | TRBJ2-6 | . | TRBV5-6 | CASSLGGSGANVLTF | TGTGCCAGCAGCTTAGGGGGCTCTGGGGCCAACGTCCTGACTTTC
. | 14 | TRBJ2-3 | TRBD1 | TRBV11-3 | CASSSGQGADTQYF | TGTGCCAGCAGCTCAGGCCAGGGGGCAGATACGCAGTATTTT
few | 17 | TRBJ2-7 | . | TRBV11-2 | CASSRGFVGTRTYEQYF | TGTGCCAGCAGCAGAGGTTTTGTCGGGACAAGAACCTACGAGCAGTACTTC
. | 12 | TRBJ2-2 | . | TRBV6-6 | CASGKFTGELFF | TGTGCCAGCGGCAAATTTACCGGGGAGCTGTTTTTT
. | 14 | TRBJ2-7 | . | TRBV29-1 | CSATVAGESYEQYF | TGCAGCGCCACTGTCGCAGGGGAGTCCTACGAGCAGTACTTC
. | 16 | TRBJ2-4 | . | TRBV7-9 | CASSLTTGIAKNIQYF | TGTGCCAGCAGCCTGACTACAGGGATAGCCAAAAACATTCAGTACTTC
. | 14 | TRBJ2-1 | . | TRBV6-5 | CASSPGSTDNEQFF | TGTGCCAGCAGCCCCGGATCGACAGACAATGAGCAGTTCTTC
. | 13 | TRBJ2-7 | . | TRBV7-6 | CASSLHSSYEQYF | TGTGCCAGCAGCTTACACAGCTCCTACGAGCAGTACTTC
. | 12 | TRBJ2-5 | . | TRBV29-1 | CSVSGSHRGKYF | TGCAGCGTGAGTGGGAGCCACCGGGGAAAGTACTTC
. | 14 | TRBJ1-6 | . | TRBV6-6 | CASQGPDYNSPLHF | TGTGCCAGTCAGGGGCCGGATTATAATTCACCCCTCCACTTT
few | 17 | TRBJ1-2 | . | TRBV5-6 | CASSFSKGQAGDYGYTF | TGTGCCAGCAGCTTCTCCAAGGGGCAGGCCGGCGACTATGGCTACACCTTC
once | 15 | TRBJ2-1 | . | TRBV9 | CASSSLGGPKNEQFF | TGTGCCAGCAGCTCCCTCGGGGGGCCAAAGAATGAGCAGTTCTTC
. | 18 | TRBJ1-1 | TRBD1 | TRBV28 | CASSFHRDRIIMNTEAFF | TGTGCCAGCAGTTTTCACCGGGACAGGATTATTATGAACACTGAAGCTTTCTTT
. | 14 | TRBJ2-1 | TRBD2 | TRBV2 | CASSEEWRGGGQFF | TGTGCCAGCAGTGAAGAATGGCGGGGGGGCGGGCAGTTCTTC
. | 11 | TRBJ1-4 | . | TRBV29-1 | CSVGEGEKLFF | TGCAGCGTTGGGGAGGGAGAAAAACTGTTTTTT
. | 14 | TRBJ1-6 | . | TRBV27 | CASSSSGKNSPLHF | TGTGCCAGCAGTTCGTCAGGGAAGAATTCACCCCTCCACTTT
few | 15 | TRBJ2-3 | TRBD2 | TRBV30 | CAWMGTGGGTDTQYF | TGTGCCTGGATGGGGACGGGGGGGGGCACAGATACGCAGTATTTT
. | 13 | TRBJ2-5 | . | TRBV29-1 | CSVAGWGMETQYF | TGCAGCGTTGCAGGGTGGGGTATGGAGACCCAGTACTTC
. | 14 | TRBJ1-6 | TRBD1 | TRBV5-4 | CASSLVQGSSPLHF | TGTGCCAGCAGCTTGGTACAGGGGTCTTCACCCCTCCACTTT
. | 15 | TRBJ2-1 | TRBD1 | TRBV30 | CAWSTGTGSYNEQFF | TGTGCCTGGAGTACCGGGACAGGAAGCTACAATGAGCAGTTCTTC
. | 18 | TRBJ1-4 | . | TRBV7-9 | CASSLDRFGGSGNEKLFF | TGTGCCAGCAGCTTAGATCGTTTTGGGGGGAGCGGTAATGAAAAACTGTTTTTT
. | 12 | TRBJ1-1 | . | TRBV19 | CASSQTGWGAFF | TGTGCCAGTAGTCAGACAGGTTGGGGGGCTTTCTTT
. | 15 | TRBJ2-7 | TRBD1 | TRBV5-6 | CASRPPRDRSYEQYF | TGTGCCAGCCGTCCCCCCCGGGACAGGTCCTACGAGCAGTACTTC
. | 13 | TRBJ2-1 | . | TRBV6-1 | CASSTGSYNEQFF | TGTGCCAGCAGTACAGGATCCTACAATGAGCAGTTCTTC
. | 14 | TRBJ1-6 | . | TRBV9 | CASGSTGNNSPLHF | TGTGCCAGCGGATCCACAGGGAATAACTCACCCCTCCACTTT
. | 15 | TRBJ2-2 | TRBD1 | TRBV6-1 | CASNEQQGSAGELFF | TGTGCCAGCAATGAGCAACAGGGGTCAGCCGGGGAGCTGTTTTTT
few | 12 | TRBJ1-2 | TRBD1 | TRBV28 | CASSSGGYGYTF | TGTGCCAGCAGCTCAGGGGGCTATGGCTACACCTTC
few | 14 | TRBJ2-1 | TRBD1 | TRBV6-6 | CASSADRGRDEQFF | TGTGCCAGCAGTGCGGACAGGGGGCGCGATGAGCAGTTCTTC
. | 16 | TRBJ1-2 | TRBD1 | TRBV7-6 | CASSLGQGGGNYGYTF | TGTGCCAGCAGCTTAGGACAGGGAGGTGGTAACTATGGCTACACCTTC
. | 14 | TRBJ1-6 | . | TRBV6-5 | CASSTRWDNSPLHF | TGTGCCAGCAGTACCAGGTGGGATAATTCACCCCTCCACTTT
. | 15 | TRBJ1-6 | . | TRBV6-1 | CASSITASYNSPLHF | TGTGCCAGCAGTATTACAGCCAGTTATAATTCACCCCTCCACTTT
. | 12 | TRBJ2-2 | . | TRBV6-1 | CASSEDSGELFF | TGTGCCAGCAGTGAAGACAGCGGGGAGCTGTTTTTT
few | 17 | TRBJ2-1 | . | TRBV6-1 | CASSDQAGLPDYNEQFF | TGTGCCAGCAGTGACCAGGCGGGACTCCCTGATTACAATGAGCAGTTCTTC
once | 16 | TRBJ1-2 | TRBD1 | TRBV4-1 | CASSPGGTASNYGYTF | TGCGCCAGCAGCCCTGGGGGGACAGCATCTAACTATGGCTACACCTTC
. | 15 | TRBJ1-2 | . | TRBV27 | CASSDLRGGNYGYTF | TGTGCCAGCAGTGACCTCCGTGGAGGAAACTATGGCTACACCTTC
. | 16 | TRBJ1-4 | . | TRBV14 | CASSLPDFLGNEKLFF | TGTGCCAGCAGCCTCCCGGACTTTTTGGGCAATGAAAAACTGTTTTTT
. | 14 | TRBJ1-2 | . | TRBV14 | CASTPGGAVHGYTF | TGTGCCAGCACACCGGGAGGGGCCGTACATGGCTACACCTTC
few | 16 | TRBJ2-4 | . | TRBV6-1 | CASSEPRQLAKNIQYF | TGTGCCAGCAGTGAACCGAGACAGCTAGCCAAAAACATTCAGTACTTC
. | 13 | TRBJ1-5 | . | TRBV30 | CAWSTGVNQPQHF | TGTGCCTGGAGCACCGGGGTCAATCAGCCCCAGCATTTT
. | 14 | TRBJ2-6 | . | TRBV9 | CASSRVDGANVLTF | TGTGCCAGCTCTCGGGTCGACGGGGCCAACGTCCTGACTTTC